One and the same sample provided the 24 T cell receptor beta chains below, sequenced in a study of cytomegalovirus exposure and HLA in healthy donors. The PCR had 60 Vbeta and 13 Jbeta primers. The table came from immunoSEQ multiplex PCR; TCRdb's copy has only in-frame clones and leaves some out. The sample yields some 90,000 clones, 79% seen once. The sequencing input was PBMCs. These receptors originate from a man aged 25-45 years in good health and CMV-seronegative.

The chain carries TRBV9 and TRBJ1-2; D gene ambiguous. This CDR3 has 15 amino acids. Germline V gene lookup returns CDR1 SGDLS and CDR2 YYNGEE. The V gene lost 0 bases and the J gene lost 2 bases, with 11 bases spanning the gap. CDR3 DNA sequence: TGTGCCAGCAGCGTAGATACCGGCGGAAACTATGGCTACACCTTC. It is translated as CASSVDTGGNYGYTF.

The chain is built from TRBV19 and TRBJ2-4; D unresolved. Trimming took off 5 bases at V and 7 bases at J, with 9 bases between the two ends. Germline V gives CDR1 LNHDA, CDR2 SQIVND (reference sequence). This CDR3 region has 12 residues. The CDR3 bases are TGTGCCAGTAGTTCTGTACTTAACATTCAGTACTTC. Protein sequence: CASSSVLNIQYF.

This clone was observed once. The genes are TRBV12-5 and TRBJ1-1; no clear D gene. Trimming took off 5 bases at V and 7 bases at J, with 11 bases between the two ends. CDR1 LGHNT and CDR2 FRNRAP come from the germline V gene. The CDR3 totals 12 residues. CDR3 sequence (DNA): TGTGCTAGTGGTCCGCACTCAAATGAAGCTTTCTTT. Protein product: CASGPHSNEAFF.

There are a few counts of this clone. One end of the junction is discordant with germline, which a read error may explain. The CDR3: CASSLGGVCNQPQHF. The CDR3 DNA is TGTGCTAGCAGCTTAGGCGGGGTCTGCAATCAGCCCCAGCATTTT. The rearrangement links TRBV7-7 to TRBJ1-5; D gene uncertain. Germline assignment: CDR1 SSHAT and CDR2 FNYEAQ (reference sequence). The length of the CDR3 is 15 residues.

The chain couples TRBV7-2 to TRBJ2-3, with TRBD1 matching 7 bases. Germline V gives CDR1 SGHTA, CDR2 FQGNSA. Germline trimming cut 4 bases from V and 12 bases from J; bases unmatched to any gene: 10. CDR3 length equals 13 residues. This CDR3 reads CASSSGTALRQYF. The CDR3 region has the DNA TGTGCCAGCAGCTCCGGGACAGCCCTACGACAGTATTTT.

This chain links TRBV2 with TRBJ1-2, with D tentatively TRBD1 (6 bases). CDR1 SNHLY and CDR2 FYNNEI come from the germline V gene. This CDR3 has 15 residues. V was shortened by 8 bases and J by 3 bases, with 19 bases between the two germline ends. CDR3 loop: CASRIAGTFDYGYTF. In nucleotides, the CDR3 is TGTGCCAGCCGAATCGCCGGGACATTCGACTATGGCTACACCTTC.

Concerning this clone: At one of its ends the junction is not consistent with the germline gene, which may arise from a read error. The J gene is TRBJ2-5, the V gene TRBV2; 7 bases match TRBD1. The germline gives CDR1 SNHLY, CDR2 FYNNEI. The CDR3 contains 14 residues. The CDR3 spells CTSSAGTVEETQYF. The CDR3 DNA is TGTACCAGCAGTGCCGGGACAGTGGAAGAGACCCAGTACTTC.

This chain uses TRBV19 with TRBJ1-5, with 11 bases identical to TRBD1. Germline CDR1 is LNHDA and CDR2 is SQIVND (reference sequence). The CDR3 has 15 residues. V trimming: 3 bases; J trimming: 9 bases; junction bases outside the gene matches: 7. The CDR3 protein is CASSIKGQGAGPQHF. CDR3 DNA sequence: TGTGCCAGTAGTATTAAAGGACAGGGGGCCGGGCCCCAGCATTTT.

The genes are TRBV6-5 and TRBJ1-6; D is uncertain. CDR1 MNHEY and CDR2 SVGAGI come from the germline V gene. With 0 bases removed from V and 8 bases from J, the gap between germline ends came to 2 bases. The CDR3 is 12 residues long. In nucleotides, the CDR3 is TGTGCCAGCAGTTACTCCGATTCACCCCTCCACTTT. It specifies CASSYSDSPLHF.

This chain links TRBV13 with TRBJ2-7; tentatively, D is TRBD2 (7 bases). Per germline, CDR1 PRHDT and CDR2 FYEKMQ (reference sequence). V gave up 7 bases and J gave up 2 bases, with 12 bases separating them. The CDR3 has 13 residues. For the CDR3, the DNA is TGTGCCAGCAAGGGGAGGGGGACCTACGAGCAGTACTTC. This encodes CASKGRGTYEQYF.

The chain combines TRBV7-9 with TRBJ2-7, with TRBD1 matching 7 bases. Germline assignment: CDR1 SEHNR and CDR2 FQNEAQ (reference sequence). With V trimmed by 6 bases and J by 2 bases, 7 bases remained unmatched. The CDR3 has 14 amino acids. The CDR3 reads CASSPGQVPYEQYF. The CDR3 DNA reads TGTGCCAGCAGTCCCGGACAGGTGCCCTACGAGCAGTACTTC.

The V and J genes are TRBV5-6 and TRBJ2-1; D might be TRBD1 (6 bases). The V end lost 7 bases, the J end lost 6 bases, and 26 bases lay between the germline ends. Germline CDR1 is SGHDT and CDR2 is YYEEEE. The CDR3 sequence is 17 residues long. The CDR3 DNA reads as TGTGCCAGCGGTCCGGAGACAGGCGTGCCACGGGTCAATGAGCAGTTCTTC. Its protein product is CASGPETGVPRVNEQFF.

The chain uses TRBV7-3 and TRBJ1-1; D is perhaps TRBD1 (5 bases). Trimming removed 5 bases at V and 6 bases at J, with 13 bases between. The CDR3 sequence is 13 residues long. Germline-derived CDR1 and CDR2 are SGHTA and FQGTGA. The CDR3 reads CASSISSGAEAFF. For the CDR3, the DNA is TGTGCCAGCAGCATCTCCTCGGGGGCTGAAGCTTTCTTT.

V and J are TRBV28 and TRBJ2-5; no clear D. Germline values: CDR1 MDHEN, CDR2 SYDVKM. Trimming removed 10 bases at V and 11 bases at J, with 14 bases between. CDR3 size: 10 residues. The CDR3 reads CATGARWQYF. Here the CDR3 DNA reads TGTGCCACCGGAGCTCGGTGGCAGTACTTC. Full variable domain (rest looked up from reference TRBV28 and TRBJ2-5): DVKVTQSSRYLVKRTGEKVFLECVQDMDHENMFWYRQDPGLGLRLIYFSYDVKMKEKGDIPEGYSVSREKKERFSLILESASTNQTSMYLCATGARWQYFGPGTRLLVL.

The chain is built from TRBV7-9 and TRBJ1-4; D might be TRBD1 (6 bases). V shed 3 bases and J shed 5 bases, with 13 bases lying between them. CDR1 and CDR2 from the germline V gene are SEHNR and FQNEAQ (reference sequence). This CDR3 is built from 15 residues. The CDR3 spells CASSFPTGENEKLFF. The CDR3 bases are TGTGCCAGCAGCTTCCCGACAGGAGAAAATGAAAAACTGTTTTTT.

V and J are TRBV18 and TRBJ2-3; 7 positions match TRBD1. CDR3 length: 15 residues. V dropped 3 bases and J dropped 3; count of bases not matched to a gene: 6. From germline, CDR1 is KGHSH and CDR2 LQKENI. The CDR3 DNA sequence: TGTGCCAGCTCACCCAAGGCAGGGGGTACAGATACGCAGTATTTT. This sequence encodes CASSPKAGGTDTQYF.

The table lists this clone with a few counts. CDR3 sequence: CASSLFVDQPQHF. Here the CDR3 DNA reads TGTGCCAGCAGTTTATTTGTCGATCAGCCCCAGCATTTT. The V gene is TRBV27, the J gene TRBJ1-5, with D hard to call. Germline loops: CDR1 MNHEY, CDR2 SMNVEV (reference sequence). The CDR3 has 13 amino acids. Trimming took off 1 base at V and 5 bases at J, with 6 bases between the two ends.

The V and J genes are TRBV4-2 and TRBJ1-1, with unresolved D. The CDR3 totals 14 residues. CDR1 and CDR2 (germline): LGHNA, YNFKEQ. Trimming pared 4 bases from V and 11 bases from J, leaving 20 bases between. The CDR3 DNA is TGTGCCAGCAGCCCAAGTGGCTCTGCGGGTTTGGCTTTCTTT. It specifies CASSPSGSAGLAFF.

About this clone: The junction shows a germline mismatch at one end, possibly a read error. V and J are TRBV12-5 and TRBJ2-5; no clear D gene. CDR1 is LGHNT and CDR2 is FRNRAP in the germline V gene. This CDR3 is 12 amino acids long. The CDR3 DNA reads TGTGCTAGTGGTTTGCCCCAAAAGACCCAGTACTTC. Amino acids: CASGLPQKTQYF. Full variable domain (rest looked up from reference TRBV12-5 and TRBJ2-5): DARVTQTPRHKVTEMGQEVTMRCQPILGHNTVFWYRQTMMQGLELLAYFRNRAPLDDSGMPKDRFSAEMPDATLATLKIQPSEPRDSAVYFCASGLPQKTQYFGPGTRLLVL.

V gene TRBV25-1 combines with J gene TRBJ1-2; 9 bases are a match to TRBD1. V trimming: 5 bases; J trimming: 4 bases; junction bases outside the gene matches: 5. Germline CDR1 MGHDK, CDR2 SYGVNS. The CDR3 totals 14 residues. The CDR3 DNA is TGTGCCAGCAGTTCGACAGGGGGTGGCTATGGCTACACCTTC. Protein product: CASSSTGGGYGYTF.

This chain connects TRBV6-5 to TRBJ1-1; possibly TRBD1 for D (6 bases). Trimming cost V 6 bases and J 9 bases, with 11 bases left between them. From germline, CDR1 is MNHEY and CDR2 SVGAGI. The CDR3 sequence is 11 residues long. The DNA for the CDR3 is TGTGCCAGCAGAGGGGGGGGTAAAGCTTTCTTT. Translation: CASRGGGKAFF.

The chain couples TRBV14 to TRBJ1-4; 8 bases agree with TRBD1. CDR3 size: 15 residues. The V gene's germline CDR1 is SGHDN and CDR2 FVKESK. V was pared by 2 bases and J by 2 bases, with 1 base of the junction left unmatched. Here the CDR3 reads CASSQRTGTNEKLFF. DNA of the CDR3: TGTGCCAGCAGCCAACGGACAGGGACTAATGAAAAACTGTTTTTT. Combining the CDR3 with reference TRBV14 and TRBJ1-4 gives the whole variable domain EAGVTQFPSHSVIEKGQTVTLRCDPISGHDNLYWYRRVMGKEIKFLLHFVKESKQDESGMPNNRFLAERTGGTYSTLKVQPAELEDSGVYFCASSQRTGTNEKLFFGSGTQLSVL.

The chain couples TRBV2 to TRBJ1-5; TRBD1 might be the D (5 bases). The germline V and J ends were trimmed by 3 bases and 1 base, with 10 bases remaining between them. CDR1 is SNHLY and CDR2 is FYNNEI in the germline V gene. The CDR3 runs to 15 residues. This CDR3 reads CASSESRGSNQPQHF. The CDR3, as DNA: TGTGCCAGCAGTGAGAGTCGGGGGAGCAATCAGCCCCAGCATTTT. The whole variable domain, remainder taken from reference TRBV2 and TRBJ1-5, is EPEVTQTPSHQVTQMGQEVILRCVPISNHLYFYWYRQILGQKVEFLVSFYNNEISEKSEIFDDQFSVERPDGSNFTLKIRSTKLEDSAMYFCASSESRGSNQPQHFGDGTRLSIL.

The chain recombines TRBV30 with TRBJ1-1, with 8 positions matching TRBD1. Germline-derived CDR1 and CDR2 are GTSNPN and SVGIG (reference sequence). The CDR3 has 12 residues. The V and J ends lost 5 bases and 10 bases, in that order; junction bases with no gene match: 9. The CDR3 nucleotides read TGTGCCTGGCCCGGGACAGGTGTGGGAGCTTTCTTT. It codes for CAWPGTGVGAFF.